The 13 T cell receptor beta chains listed next were all sequenced from one sample in a study of patients and donors after allogeneic stem cell transplantation. TCRdb processed the RT-PCR reads anew with MiXCR; each CDR3 protein has one entry. The repertoire holds 20,000 or so distinct CDR3 sequences, with around 40% as singletons. Sample: blood, either unsorted or a sorted T cell fraction (not recorded which). All receptors come from a human donor who was either an allogeneic HSCT recipient or a stem cell or donor lymphocyte infusion donor (not recorded which). It is not recorded whose cells these are; they may come from a transplant donor.

This clonotype was picked up one time. The chain is built from TRBV9 and TRBJ1-2, with 7 bases matching TRBD1. Germline CDR1 reads SGDLS; CDR2 reads YYNGEE. Trimming took 0 bases from V and 8 from J; bases not matched to a gene: 10. This CDR3 contains 15 residues. CDR3 in DNA: TGTGCCAGCAGCGTAGACGGGACAGCGTATACAGGCTACACCTTC. Encoded protein: CASSVDGTAYTGYTF.

This clonotype has only a few counts. The chain employs TRBV6-2 or TRBV6-3 and TRBJ1-1; possibly TRBD1 for D (6 bases). The CDR3 is made up of 17 amino acids. The germline CDR1 and CDR2 sequences are MNHEY and SVGEGT. V lost 8 bases to trimming and J lost 4 bases, with 26 bases between them. CDR3 nucleotides: TGTGCCAGCTGTCGAGGGGGGACACCTTTGGGTACCACTGAAGCTTTCTTT. Residues: CASCRGGTPLGTTEAFF.

This chain links TRBV27 with TRBJ1-2; D gene uncertain. Germline CDR1 and CDR2: MNHEY and SMNVEV (reference sequence). CDR3 length equals 13 residues. V lost 3 bases and J lost 3, with 8 bases in between. The CDR3 bases are TGTGCCAGCAGTTTTTGGGCGGACTATGGCTACACCTTC. This gives the protein CASSFWADYGYTF.

The rearrangement links TRBV7-2 to TRBJ2-1, with D tentatively TRBD2 (6 bases). Germline V gives CDR1 SGHTA, CDR2 FQGNSA. The CDR3 extends over 15 amino acids. V dropped 7 bases and J dropped 4 bases, with 17 bases sitting between them. This CDR3 reads CASNLRLASYNEQFF. The CDR3 bases are TGTGCCAGCAATCTAAGGCTAGCGTCTTACAATGAGCAGTTCTTC. The full variable domain, in which reference TRBV7-2 and TRBJ2-1 provide the parts outside the CDR3, is GAGVSQSPSNKVTEKGKDVELRCDPISGHTALYWYRQSLGQGLEFLIYFQGNSAPDKSGLPSDRFSAERTGGSVSTLTIQRTQQEDSAVYLCASNLRLASYNEQFFGPGTRLTVL.

This clonotype has a count of ten or more. V and J are TRBV5-1 and TRBJ1-4; D remains unclear. Germline V CDR1 and CDR2: SGHRS, YFSETQ. CDR3 length equals 15 residues. V was pared by 0 bases and J by 0 bases, with 6 bases between. The DNA of the CDR3 is TGCGCCAGCAGCTTGGGGCCCTCAACTAATGAAAAACTGTTTTTT. Protein: CASSLGPSTNEKLFF.

The chain links TRBV28 to TRBJ1-1; maybe TRBD1 (5 bases). CDR3 length: 16 amino acids. Germline lookup yields CDR1 MDHEN and CDR2 SYDVKM. V was pared by 4 bases and J by 4 bases, with 19 bases between. CDR3 DNA sequence: TGTGCCAGCAGTTCGGGCGCTCTGGGGCAAGGCACTGAAGCTTTCTTT. It codes for CASSSGALGQGTEAFF.

The table lists this clonotype with a count of one. The chain joins TRBV10-3 to TRBJ2-3, with a possible D match to TRBD2 (5 bases). Germline CDR1 reads ENHRY; CDR2 reads SYGVKD. V lost 2 bases, J lost 4 bases, and 16 bases lay in between. The CDR3 spans 16 residues. The CDR3 nucleotides read TGTGCCATCAGTGAGCTAGGGCCCCGGCGGGCAGATACGCAGTATTTT. Translating gives CAISELGPRRADTQYF.

CDR3 loop: CASQLGPPGSYGYTF. CDR3 DNA: TGCGCCAGCCAGTTGGGACCGCCAGGCAGCTATGGCTACACCTTC. This sequence joins TRBV5-1 and TRBJ1-2; weak D call: TRBD1 (5 bases). Between the trimmed V and J ends, which lost 7 bases and 4 bases, there was a span of 20 bases. CDR1 and CDR2 from the germline V gene are SGHRS and YFSETQ. The CDR3 sequence is 15 residues long.

This chain links TRBV12-3 or TRBV12-4 with TRBJ2-2; D remains unclear. Deletions cut 1 base from V and 7 bases from J, with 7 bases between. The CDR3 is 13 residues long. CDR3 sequence: CASSLVAVGELFF. The CDR3 coding sequence is TGTGCCAGCAGTTTAGTGGCAGTCGGGGAGCTGTTTTTT.

V usage is TRBV18 and J usage is TRBJ2-1; D is unresolved. Between the trimmed V and J ends, which lost 2 bases and 4 bases, there was a span of 15 bases. Germline V gene sequence: CDR1 KGHSH, CDR2 LQKENI. CDR3 length: 16 residues. The CDR3 spells CASSPTRQSPYNEQFF. The CDR3 DNA reads TGTGCCAGCTCACCAACTCGGCAGTCTCCTTACAATGAGCAGTTCTTC.

The chain has TRBV4-1 and TRBJ2-6; weak D call: TRBD1 (5 bases). Germline values: CDR1 MGHRA, CDR2 YSYEKL. With 1 base removed from V and 2 bases from J, the gap between germline ends came to 9 bases. CDR3 size: 16 residues. CDR3 region: CASSQATGPGANVLTF. The CDR3 DNA reads TGCGCCAGCAGCCAAGCAACAGGTCCTGGGGCCAACGTCCTGACTTTC.

This chain links TRBV3-1 with TRBJ2-1; D gene uncertain. CDR3 length: 13 amino acids. V was pared by 1 base and J by 4 bases, with 5 bases between. The V gene's germline CDR1 is LGHDT and CDR2 YNNKEL (reference sequence). CDR3: CASSQGSYNEQFF. The CDR3 DNA follows: TGTGCCAGCAGCCAAGGCAGTTACAATGAGCAGTTCTTC.

This clonotype appeared a few times. The V call is TRBV7-8, the J call TRBJ2-1, with D uncertain. This CDR3 is built from 12 residues. The V end lost 7 bases, the J end lost 7 bases, and 11 bases lay between the germline ends. Germline-derived CDR1 and CDR2 are SGHVS and FQNEAQ. Here the CDR3 DNA reads TGTGCCAGCACCCCACCCGGGAATGAGCAGTTCTTC. This encodes CASTPPGNEQFF.